The 32 T cell receptor beta chains given below trace back to one sample, sequenced in a study of shared clonotypes between healthy human individuals. Using immunoSEQ multiplex PCR, the repertoire was profiled, and TCRdb retains in-frame clones only, with some absent. Counted here are nearly 2 million clones, roughly 95% occurring once; the ten biggest clones make up 0.95% to 1.5%. It was CD45RO-negative cells, positively selected for CCR7, that made up naive CD8 cells, with terminally differentiated effector memory CD45RA+ cells excluded. Sequences were obtained from naive CD8+ T cells sorted from blood. The receptors originated from a man younger than 30 in good health.

For this clone: Additional DNA sequences in this sample encode the identical CDR3. V is TRBV7-9 and J is TRBJ2-7; 9 bases agree with TRBD2. V lost 5 bases to trimming and J lost 0 bases; unmatched junction nucleotides: 2. This CDR3 is 14 amino acids long. Germline CDR1 is SEHNR and CDR2 is FQNEAQ (reference sequence). The CDR3 coding sequence is TGTGCCAGCAGCCTTAGCGGGGGCTCCTACGAGCAGTACTTC. Translation: CASSLSGGSYEQYF.

The J gene is TRBJ2-2, the V gene TRBV5-6, with D possibly TRBD1 on 6 matching bases. Looked up from germline, CDR1 is SGHDT and CDR2 is YYEEEE. The CDR3 has 18 residues. The ends were cut back, 2 bases at V and 3 bases at J, with 20 bases in the middle. The CDR3 loop reads CASSLTGQTFGDTGELFF. CDR3 in DNA: TGTGCCAGCAGCTTAACCGGACAGACTTTCGGGGACACCGGGGAGCTGTTTTTT. Variable domain in full (rest from reference TRBV5-6 and TRBJ2-2): DAGVTQSPTHLIKTRGQQVTLRCSPKSGHDTVSWYQQALGQGPQFIFQYYEEEERQRGNFPDRFSGHQFPNYSSELNVNALLLGDSALYLCASSLTGQTFGDTGELFFGEGSRLTVL.

On this clone: The sample contains more than one DNA sequence encoding this CDR3. The chain is built from TRBV6-6 and TRBJ2-7; TRBD1 might be the D (5 bases). This CDR3 is built from 14 residues. Germline CDR1 MNHNY, CDR2 SVGAGI (reference sequence). V was pared by 2 bases and J by 2 bases, with 10 bases between. This chain's CDR3 is CASSYGQGTYEQYF. The CDR3 coding sequence is TGTGCCAGCAGTTACGGGCAGGGTACCTACGAGCAGTACTTC.

This clone was picked up one time. The chain couples TRBV7-2 to TRBJ2-7, with D possibly being TRBD2 (5 bases). CDR1 is SGHTA and CDR2 is FQGNSA in the germline V gene. The CDR3 runs 13 residues. Trimming took 3 bases from V and 4 from J, leaving 10 bases between them. CDR3 sequence (DNA): TGTGCCAGCAGCTTTGAGGACTGGTACGAGCAGTACTTC. Protein sequence: CASSFEDWYEQYF.

CDR3 region: CASSKGGLLTDTQYF. In DNA, the CDR3 is TGTGCCAGCAGTAAGGGGGGACTACTGACAGATACGCAGTATTTT. This chain links TRBV6-1 with TRBJ2-3, with a possible D match to TRBD2 (7 bases). CDR3 length: 15 amino acids. The germline V gene encodes CDR1 MNHNS and CDR2 SASEGT. Trimming took off 5 bases at V and 3 bases at J, with 15 bases between the two ends.

This chain links TRBV11-3 with TRBJ2-7; tentatively, D is TRBD2 (6 bases). Trimming took 4 bases from V and 6 from J, leaving 19 bases between them. This CDR3 region has 15 residues. Per the germline V gene, CDR1 is SGHNT and CDR2 is YENEEA. CDR3 loop: CASSWLGTPPGEQYF. For the CDR3, the DNA is TGTGCCAGCAGCTGGCTCGGGACTCCACCTGGCGAGCAGTACTTC. Together with reference TRBV11-3 and TRBJ2-7, the CDR3 gives the full variable domain: EAGVVQSPRYKIIEKKQPVAFWCNPISGHNTLYWYLQNLGQGPELLIRYENEEAVDDSQLPKDRFSAERLKGVDSTLKIQPAELGDSAVYLCASSWLGTPPGEQYFGPGTRLTVT.

The CDR3, as DNA: TGCGCCAGCAGCCCAGAGCCCGCAGGGATAGGTTCCAATGAGCAGTTCTTC. It specifies CASSPEPAGIGSNEQFF. The chain carries TRBV4-3 and TRBJ2-1, with D possibly being TRBD1 (5 bases). Deletions cut 4 bases from V and 6 bases from J, with 22 bases between. The CDR3 is made up of 17 amino acids. From germline, CDR1 is LGHNA and CDR2 YSLEER.

The rearrangement joins TRBV7-9 to TRBJ2-1; D gene uncertain. Germline V gene sequence: CDR1 SEHNR, CDR2 FQNEAQ (reference sequence). The ends were cut back, 5 bases at V and 10 bases at J, with 15 bases in the middle. The CDR3 is 13 residues long. CDR3 DNA sequence: TGTGCCAGCAGCCCCCTGGCCCGAGAGGAGCAGTTCTTC. It encodes CASSPLAREEQFF.

This clone occurred a few times. The rearrangement joins TRBV6-5 to TRBJ2-2; D is undetermined. Trimming left V 0 bases short and J 1 base short, with 3 bases between. Germline V gives CDR1 MNHEY, CDR2 SVGAGI. CDR3 length equals 14 residues. The CDR3 DNA reads TGTGCCAGCAGTTACTCGTGGAACACCGGGGAGCTGTTTTTT. Translation gives CASSYSWNTGELFF.

The DNA of the CDR3 is TGTGCCAGCAAGCCAAGTGGACTATCTGAAAAACTGTTTTTT. It codes for CASKPSGLSEKLFF. This chain links TRBV2 with TRBJ1-4; D not certain. There are 14 residues in the CDR3. CDR1 and CDR2 (germline): SNHLY, FYNNEI. Trimming took 7 bases from V and 7 from J, leaving 16 bases between them.

The chain recombines TRBV19 with TRBJ1-5, with D maybe TRBD1 (5 bases). V was shortened by 6 bases and J by 15 bases, with 21 bases between the two germline ends. Germline V gene data show CDR1 as LNHDA and CDR2 as SQIVND (reference sequence). The CDR3 runs to 13 residues. The CDR3 bases are TGTGCCAGTAGCAGGGCTGTTTGGGACCTCCTGCATTTT. Translating gives CASSRAVWDLLHF.

With respect to this clone: Other DNA sequences in this sample translate to the same CDR3. The genes are TRBV5-4 and TRBJ2-7, with 8 bases lining up with TRBD2. This CDR3 has 14 amino acids. V shed 2 bases, J shed 3 bases, and the junction held 4 bases outside the gene matches. Germline CDR1 SGHNT, CDR2 YYREEE (reference sequence). The CDR3 reads CASSFAGGDYEQYF. CDR3 in DNA: TGTGCCAGCAGCTTTGCGGGAGGAGACTACGAGCAGTACTTC.

The chain uses TRBV6-6 and TRBJ1-4; no definite D call. Germline CDR1 is MNHNY and CDR2 is SVGAGI (reference sequence). V was pared by 4 bases and J by 4 bases, with 7 bases between. The CDR3 loop spans 13 amino acids. The DNA of the CDR3 is TGTGCCAGCAGTTTGGACGGTAATGAAAAACTGTTTTTT. Encoded protein: CASSLDGNEKLFF.

The chain carries TRBV28 and TRBJ2-1; 8 bases are shared with TRBD1. This CDR3 is 14 amino acids long. Germline V CDR1 and CDR2: MDHEN, SYDVKM. Germline trimming cut 5 bases from V and 5 bases from J; bases unmatched to any gene: 5. The CDR3 DNA is TGTGCCAGCAGTCCATTACAGGGGGACAATGAGCAGTTCTTC. Its translation: CASSPLQGDNEQFF. The whole variable domain, remainder taken from reference TRBV28 and TRBJ2-1, is DVKVTQSSRYLVKRTGEKVFLECVQDMDHENMFWYRQDPGLGLRLIYFSYDVKMKEKGDIPEGYSVSREKKERFSLILESASTNQTSMYLCASSPLQGDNEQFFGPGTRLTVL.

This rearrangement joins TRBV9 to TRBJ2-7; TRBD2 matches at 11 bases. This CDR3 has 16 residues. V was pared by 0 bases and J by 3 bases, with 5 bases of the junction left unmatched. Germline V CDR1 and CDR2: SGDLS, YYNGEE. The CDR3 bases are TGTGCCAGCAGCGTAGAGGGACTAGCGGTTTTCTACGAGCAGTACTTC. Its translation is CASSVEGLAVFYEQYF.

As to this clone: An end of the junction does not agree with germline; a read error may underlie this. The chain has TRBV7-6 and TRBJ1-2, with D unresolved. Germline values: CDR1 SGHVS, CDR2 FNYEAQ. This CDR3 region has 13 residues. The CDR3 nucleotides are TGTGCCAGCAGATTAGACCTGGGTCATGGCTACACCTTC. Its translation is CASRLDLGHGYTF.

V gene TRBV9 combines with J gene TRBJ1-1, with no clear D. Trimming removed 0 bases from V and 6 bases from J, with 9 bases in between. The CDR3 loop spans 13 amino acids. In germline, CDR1 is SGDLS, CDR2 YYNGEE. CDR3 amino acids: CASSVEGSPEAFF. The CDR3 DNA is TGTGCCAGCAGCGTAGAGGGTTCCCCTGAAGCTTTCTTT.

V usage is TRBV4-1 and J usage is TRBJ2-7; TRBD1 agrees at 11 bases. The junction had 5 bases not matched to a gene; V was cut back by 1 base and J by 6 bases. The CDR3 runs to 15 residues. Looked up from germline, CDR1 is MGHRA and CDR2 is YSYEKL. This CDR3 is CASSQVGTGGFEQYF. In DNA form, the CDR3 reads TGCGCCAGCAGCCAAGTTGGGACAGGGGGTTTCGAGCAGTACTTC.

The chain uses TRBV28 and TRBJ1-2; possibly TRBD1 for D (5 bases). V was clipped by 1 base and J by 6 bases, with 9 bases between them. The CDR3 totals 13 residues. CDR1 and CDR2 from the germline V gene are MDHEN and SYDVKM. The CDR3 nucleotides read TGTGCCAGCAGTTTATTGGGAGGGGATGGCTACACCTTC. This encodes CASSLLGGDGYTF.

This clone was detected only once. J is TRBJ2-7 and V is TRBV6-5, with 7 bases fitting TRBD1. Germline CDR1 reads MNHEY; CDR2 reads SVGAGI. V shed 0 bases and J 4 bases; nucleotides not matched to a gene: 9. This CDR3 region has 16 residues. CDR3 protein: CASSYSTGQEMYEQYF. CDR3 sequence (DNA): TGTGCCAGCAGTTACTCGACTGGACAGGAGATGTACGAGCAGTACTTC.

Worth noting for this clone: Germline and junction disagree at one end, which may indicate a read error. The chain joins TRBV7-7 to TRBJ2-1, with 10 positions matching TRBD2. This CDR3 comprises 16 residues. Germline V gene sequence: CDR1 SSHAT, CDR2 FNYEAQ (reference sequence). CDR3 DNA sequence: TGTGCTAGCAGCTCCGGACTAGCGGCCTCCTACAATGAGCAGTTCTTC. It translates to CASSSGLAASYNEQFF.

The genes are TRBV28 and TRBJ2-7; tentatively, D is TRBD1 (5 bases). V lost 6 bases, J lost 2 bases, and 14 bases lay in between. The CDR3 is 14 amino acids. Germline V lookup: CDR1 MDHEN, CDR2 SYDVKM. The chain's CDR3 is CASSPRGHAYEQYF. The CDR3 region has the DNA TGTGCCAGCAGCCCCCGTGGACACGCCTACGAGCAGTACTTC.

The chain couples TRBV27 to TRBJ2-7; 12 nucleotides align to TRBD2. The J segment lost 0 bases and the V segment lost 7 bases, leaving 7 bases of the junction unmatched. Germline V gives CDR1 MNHEY, CDR2 SMNVEV (reference sequence). This CDR3 is built from 16 residues. CDR3 residues: CASTPSSGRVSYEQYF. CDR3 DNA sequence: TGTGCCAGCACTCCGTCTAGCGGGAGGGTCTCCTACGAGCAGTACTTC.

About this clone: This sample also contains other DNA sequences that code for the same CDR3. The rearrangement joins TRBV29-1 to TRBJ2-7; 7 positions match TRBD1. The V gene's germline CDR1 is SQVTM and CDR2 ANQGSEA. With V trimmed by 4 bases and J by 3 bases, 0 bases remained unmatched. The CDR3 loop spans 11 amino acids. CDR3 DNA: TGCAGCGTTGGGGACAGCTACGAGCAGTACTTC. Protein: CSVGDSYEQYF.

The genes are TRBV27 and TRBJ2-1, with 8 bases fitting TRBD2. The J segment lost 0 bases and the V segment lost 5 bases, leaving 12 bases of the junction unmatched. The germline V gene has CDR1 MNHEY and CDR2 SMNVEV (reference sequence). The CDR3 loop spans 18 amino acids. CDR3 protein: CASSPGSVAGSSYNEQFF. In DNA form, the CDR3 reads TGTGCCAGCAGTCCCGGGTCGGTAGCGGGAAGCTCCTACAATGAGCAGTTCTTC.

Turning to this clone: Other DNA sequences in the same sample also yield this CDR3. The chain is built from TRBV29-1 and TRBJ2-7; D may be TRBD1 (6 bases). Trimming stripped 3 bases from V and 3 bases from J, with 9 bases between. Germline loops: CDR1 SQVTM, CDR2 ANQGSEA. The CDR3 loop spans 12 amino acids. The CDR3 spells CSVDLGGYEQYF. In DNA form, the CDR3 reads TGCAGCGTTGATCTAGGGGGCTACGAGCAGTACTTC.

The J gene is TRBJ2-1, the V gene TRBV11-2, with D tentatively TRBD1 (6 bases). This CDR3 is 14 amino acids long. CDR1 is SGHAT, CDR2 FQNNGV, per germline. V dropped 0 bases and J dropped 8 bases, with 11 bases sitting between them. The CDR3 sequence: CASSLDLPGDEQFF. The CDR3, as DNA: TGTGCCAGCAGCTTAGATCTACCAGGGGATGAGCAGTTCTTC.

CDR3 protein: CASSATSSSTDTQYF. CDR3 nucleotide sequence: TGTGCCAGCAGCGCGACTAGCTCTAGCACAGATACGCAGTATTTT. The rearrangement uses TRBV9 and TRBJ2-3; the match to TRBD2 covers 7 bases. The CDR3 length is 15 residues. The J segment lost 0 bases and the V segment lost 3 bases, leaving 4 bases of the junction unmatched. CDR1 is SGDLS and CDR2 is YYNGEE in the germline V gene.

The chain couples TRBV2 to TRBJ1-2, with D tentatively TRBD1 (6 bases). The CDR3 loop spans 14 amino acids. Trimming cost V 4 bases and J 4 bases, with 13 bases left between them. The germline gives CDR1 SNHLY, CDR2 FYNNEI. CDR3 DNA sequence: TGTGCCAGCAGTGTGCCGGGGGGCTTCTATGGCTACACCTTC. It specifies CASSVPGGFYGYTF.

The chain combines TRBV4-2 with TRBJ2-7; 8 nucleotides match TRBD1. Germline trimming cut 5 bases from V and 4 bases from J; bases unmatched to any gene: 7. From germline, CDR1 is LGHNA and CDR2 YNFKEQ. There are 14 residues in the CDR3. In DNA, the CDR3 is TGTGCCAGCAGCGTAAACAGGGGGGCGTACGAGCAGTACTTC. This codes for CASSVNRGAYEQYF.

The gene calls are TRBV10-2 and TRBJ2-2, with D perhaps TRBD2 (6 bases). The CDR3 is 14 residues long. Germline V gene data show CDR1 as WSHSY and CDR2 as SAAADI. V lost 0 bases and J 8 bases, leaving 10 bases between the germline ends. Here the CDR3 DNA reads TGCGCCAGCAGTGAGTCGGAGGGATGGGGGGAGCTGTTTTTT. Its protein is CASSESEGWGELFF.

The chain recombines TRBV15 with TRBJ1-1; D unclear. CDR1 and CDR2 from the germline V gene are LNHNV and YYDKDF (reference sequence). This CDR3 contains 15 residues. V lost 0 bases and J 1 base, leaving 9 bases between the germline ends. CDR3 protein: CATSREYSENTEAFF. The CDR3 nucleotides read TGTGCCACCAGCAGAGAATACAGCGAGAACACTGAAGCTTTCTTT.